This T cell receptor (beta chain) comes out of a study of blood T cell repertoires in COVID-19 (dated by TCRdb to 2020 to 2022). Regarding the complete study: The collaborator samples originated in the United States, Italy and Spain and spanned the acute and convalescent phases of COVID-19. The material from the prospective study consisted of cDNA or gDNA derived from T cells, B-cell-depleted T cells, or PBMCs. The sample metadata nearly always contained a de-identified subject ID, COVID-19 status, age in years and sex. The repertoires were released in a freely available public database intended as a resource for research on the immune response to SARS-CoV-2. Samples came from the ongoing ImmuneRACE study (first 160 participants) plus 1,254 subjects from 6 global collaborators. Where HLA class I and class II types were available, the types were taken from metadata supplied by the sample provider, not from assay-based typing. The dataset comprised deeply sampled blood TCRbeta repertoires from subjects exposed to, actively infected with, or recovered from COVID-19. The research as a whole found: The quantity of clinical and demographic metadata differed by source and by participant and was supplied without curation.

The sample holds a few counts of this clone. The specificity of this receptor is unknown. Per-base qualities were not stored, and no clone one base away is much larger. The collaborating institutions used their own protocols to collect whole blood in K2EDTA tubes. Collaborator samples were shipped for TCRbeta analysis as frozen whole blood, isolated PBMCs, or DNA extracted from either sample type. The cysteine opens and the phenylalanine closes a CDR3 of 15 amino acids. Kept here is only the CDR3 DNA, which spans 45 bases and is read in frame from base 1. Between the V and J ends, shortened by 2 bases and 8 bases respectively, the junction contains 15 bases. For CDR1 and CDR2, the germline V gene lists SGHTA and FQGNSA. TCRbeta CDR3 regions were amplified from genomic DNA using the immunoSEQ Assay, a bias-controlled multiplex PCR. On the study's bioinformatics: The number of nucleated cells in each sample was estimated from the amplification of reference gene primers within the assay. To quantify the absolute abundance of each unique TCRbeta CDR3 rearrangement, sequence reads were collapsed and filtered. Productive Simpson clonality was computed per sample as the square root of Simpson's diversity index over productive rearrangements. The clones in this table, taken by TCRdb from immuneACCESS, are in-frame only. Not every clone is retained; where verified, under half of the shortfall comes from an unresolved V gene, and the cause of the rest is unknown. Clonal size and the V and J genes are those of that table, whereas D and trimming came from the DNA. The sample data list tens of thousands of clones, and 65% to 85% of these were observed just once. The top ten clones comprise about 29% of the sample.

The sequence was collected from a woman at least 80 years old with acute or convalescent COVID-19. The sequence joins TRBV7-2 to TRBJ1-4, with no reliable assignment of the D segment. The sample consisted of peripheral blood. The bases read TGTGCCAGCAGCTTACGGTCCGGGAGAGGGGAAAAACTGTTTTTT. This encodes CASSLRSGRGEKLFF.